Following are 18 T cell receptor beta chains from one sample sequenced in a study of shared clonotypes between healthy human individuals. The repertoire was sequenced with immunoSEQ multiplex PCR; TCRdb's copy has only in-frame clones and lacks some. The sample lists 90,000 to 120,000 clones, 68% occurring once. Sequenced material: memory CD8+ T cells sorted from blood. Subset reported: CD45RO+ cells pooled with CCR7-negative TemRA cells. The receptors shown here come from a woman in her 30s in good health.

This chain links TRBV5-6 with TRBJ1-6; D unclear. Germline V lookup: CDR1 SGHDT, CDR2 YYEEEE. The V gene lost 1 base and the J gene lost 7 bases, with 6 bases spanning the gap. The CDR3 has 13 residues. This CDR3 is CASSLQENSPLHF. The CDR3 DNA is TGTGCCAGCAGCTTGCAGGAGAATTCACCCCTCCACTTT.

The chain has TRBV4-1 and TRBJ2-1; 11 bases match TRBD2. The CDR3 is 16 amino acids. The junction had 6 bases not matched to a gene; V was cut back by 1 base and J by 7 bases. Germline V gene data show CDR1 as MGHRA and CDR2 as YSYEKL. CDR3 loop: CASSQVGTSGLNEQFF. The CDR3, as DNA: TGCGCCAGCAGCCAAGTCGGGACTAGCGGCCTGAATGAGCAGTTCTTC.

This chain connects TRBV27 to TRBJ2-2, with D unresolved. The germline gives CDR1 MNHEY, CDR2 SMNVEV (reference sequence). The V and J ends lost 1 base and 4 bases respectively, with 4 bases between them. The CDR3 length is 13 residues. The DNA for the CDR3 is TGTGCCAGCAGTTTATGGGTCACCGGGGAGCTGTTTTTT. This gives the protein CASSLWVTGELFF.

The sample holds one count of this clone. The CDR3 spells CASSSPYREETQYF. CDR3 in DNA: TGTGCCAGCAGCTCCCCCTACAGGGAAGAGACCCAGTACTTC. The chain uses TRBV7-9 and TRBJ2-5; a weak D match, TRBD1 (6 bases). V shed 4 bases and J shed 3 bases, with 12 bases lying between them. Germline lookup yields CDR1 SEHNR and CDR2 FQNEAQ (reference sequence). This CDR3 comprises 14 residues.

The chain employs TRBV5-6 and TRBJ1-5, with no clear D. The CDR3 runs 15 residues. CDR1 and CDR2 from the germline V gene are SGHDT and YYEEEE. V lost 4 bases and J 2 bases, leaving 13 bases between the germline ends. In DNA, the CDR3 is TGTGCCAGCAGCCTGTGGACTGCTGGCAATCAGCCCCAGCATTTT. Its protein is CASSLWTAGNQPQHF.

The chain joins TRBV11-3 to TRBJ2-3; possibly TRBD2 for D (6 bases). Germline assignment: CDR1 SGHNT and CDR2 YENEEA. V shed 1 base and J shed 2 bases, with 16 bases lying between them. This CDR3 spans 17 amino acids. The CDR3 sequence: CASSLGRADGFTDTQYF. In nucleotides, the CDR3 is TGTGCCAGCAGCTTAGGGAGGGCCGATGGATTCACAGATACGCAGTATTTT.

This chain uses TRBV5-1 with TRBJ2-7; 13 bases agree with TRBD2. Unmatched junction bases numbered 3, after V lost 5 bases and J lost 4 bases. There are 14 residues in the CDR3. Germline lookup yields CDR1 SGHRS and CDR2 YFSETQ. CDR3 sequence: CASSRTSGSYEQYF. The DNA of the CDR3 is TGCGCCAGCAGTCGGACTAGCGGGAGTTACGAGCAGTACTTC.

The chain links TRBV7-6 to TRBJ2-3; D is perhaps TRBD2 (5 bases). There are 15 residues in the CDR3. The germline V gene has CDR1 SGHVS and CDR2 FNYEAQ. V gave up 5 bases and J gave up 3 bases, with 15 bases separating them. The CDR3 loop is CASSPELRVTDTQYF. In DNA form, the CDR3 reads TGTGCCAGCAGCCCCGAGTTGAGGGTGACAGATACGCAGTATTTT. Looking up the rest from reference TRBV7-6 and TRBJ2-3 gives the full variable domain: GAGVSQSPRYKVTKRGQDVALRCDPISGHVSLYWYRQALGQGPEFLTYFNYEAQQDKSGLPNDRFSAERPEGSISTLTIQRTEQRDSAMYRCASSPELRVTDTQYFGPGTRLTVL.

The CDR3 sequence: CASSEGGQGSDEQYF. CDR3 coding DNA: TGTGCCAGCAGTGAAGGGGGACAGGGGAGCGACGAGCAGTACTTC. The gene calls are TRBV6-1 and TRBJ2-7; 10 bases agree with TRBD1. V shed 1 base, J shed 5 bases, and the junction held 5 bases outside the gene matches. The CDR3 covers 15 residues. Germline assignment: CDR1 MNHNS and CDR2 SASEGT.

Details on this clone: A single base is all that separates this from a far larger clone, so a read error is likely. The gene calls are TRBV4-1 and TRBJ2-7; D gene uncertain. The CDR3 spans 14 residues. Trimming cost V 3 bases and J 1 base, with 10 bases left between them. Germline V gives CDR1 MGHRA, CDR2 YSYEKL. The CDR3 protein is CASSQVDESYEQYF. In nucleotides, the CDR3 is TGCGCCAGCAGCCAGGTTGACGAGTCCTACGAGCAGTACTTC.

The rearrangement uses TRBV6-6 and TRBJ1-5, with no clear D. Germline CDR1 reads MNHNY; CDR2 reads SVGAGI (reference sequence). CDR3 length equals 13 residues. Trimming shortened V by 2 bases and J by 4 bases, and 6 bases separated the two germline ends. The CDR3 loop is CASSYQLNQPQHF. The CDR3 DNA sequence: TGTGCCAGCAGTTACCAGTTAAATCAGCCCCAGCATTTT.

This clone was seen only a few times. V is TRBV25-1 and J is TRBJ2-3, with 7 positions matching TRBD1. Losses at the gene ends were 4 bases for V and 0 bases for J; bases not matched to a gene: 7. The V gene's germline CDR1 is MGHDK and CDR2 SYGVNS. The CDR3 is made up of 16 amino acids. This CDR3 reads CASSVRGTASTDTQYF. DNA of the CDR3: TGTGCCAGCAGTGTACGAGGGACAGCTAGCACAGATACGCAGTATTTT. Together with reference TRBV25-1 and TRBJ2-3, the CDR3 gives the full variable domain: EADIYQTPRYLVIGTGKKITLECSQTMGHDKMYWYQQDPGMELHLIHYSYGVNSTEKGDLSSESTVSRIRTEHFPLTLESARPSHTSQYLCASSVRGTASTDTQYFGPGTRLTVL.

The chain is built from TRBV23-1 and TRBJ2-6, with 7 bases aligning to TRBD2. TRBV23-1 is filed as an ORF, its function uncertain. This CDR3 spans 15 amino acids. The V segment lost 8 bases and the J segment 4 bases; nucleotides outside the gene matches: 8. The CDR3, as DNA: TGCGCCAGCCCAAAGGGGAGGGCCGGGGCCAACGTCCTGACTTTC. The encoded protein is CASPKGRAGANVLTF.

Many counts were recorded for this clone. The chain links TRBV10-2 to TRBJ2-7; TRBD1 might be the D (7 bases). Germline CDR1 and CDR2: WSHSY and SAAADI. V gave up 8 bases and J gave up 3 bases, with 14 bases separating them. This CDR3 comprises 13 residues. CDR3 DNA: TGCGCCAGCGGGGGGACAGCTATCTACGAGCAGTACTTC. It translates to CASGGTAIYEQYF.

The gene calls are TRBV6-6 and TRBJ2-2; no definite D call. The V gene's germline CDR1 is MNHNY and CDR2 SVGAGI (reference sequence). Trimming cost V 7 bases and J 8 bases, with 17 bases left between them. CDR3 length equals 14 residues. The CDR3, as DNA: TGTGCCAGCACCAAGACCCCCGAATCAGGGGAGCTGTTTTTT. Translated: CASTKTPESGELFF.

V is TRBV13 and J is TRBJ2-7, with 7 bases lining up with TRBD2. The length of the CDR3 is 16 residues. The V segment lost 2 bases and the J segment 4 bases; nucleotides outside the gene matches: 11. Germline assignment: CDR1 PRHDT and CDR2 FYEKMQ (reference sequence). The CDR3, as DNA: TGTGCCAGCAGCTTATCGGAGGGAGGGCCTCGGTACGAGCAGTACTTC. Residues: CASSLSEGGPRYEQYF.

V gene TRBV4-2 combines with J gene TRBJ1-5, with a possible D match to TRBD1 (5 bases). V lost 0 bases to trimming and J lost 6 bases, with 6 bases between them. The CDR3 loop spans 13 amino acids. The germline V gene has CDR1 LGHNA and CDR2 YNFKEQ. Written as DNA, the CDR3 is TGTGCCAGCAGCCAAGACAGGGCTCAGCCCCAGCATTTT. Its translation: CASSQDRAQPQHF.

The chain has TRBV28 and TRBJ1-1; no firm D call. Germline CDR1 and CDR2: MDHEN and SYDVKM. Trimming stripped 6 bases from V and 1 base from J, with 9 bases between. The CDR3 is 13 amino acids. The CDR3 here is CASRRDPNTEAFF. CDR3 coding DNA: TGTGCCAGCAGAAGAGACCCGAACACTGAAGCTTTCTTT.